Listed below are T cell receptor beta chains from one sample, sequenced in a study of lymphopenia after photon versus proton radiotherapy. Profiling relied on immunoSEQ multiplex PCR, and the TCRdb table lists in-frame clones only, not all of them. The repertoire holds about 6,900 clones, with 70% to 85% as singletons. Specimen: peripheral blood, collected from a patient treated with photon-based radiotherapy. These TCRs come from a man aged 30-40 years with gastric cancer. The conserved cysteine and the conserved F or W are not part of the CDR3 here. D genes are given only for firm matches. A clone size is listed for some rows: how often the clone was seen (once, few, many), or a class if it is expanded.

d_call	clone_size	v_call	j_call	cdr3_aa
TRBD1	-	TRBV4-2	TRBJ1-6	ASSQDGPGGNSPLH
-	medium-sized	TRBV7-6	TRBJ1-5	ASSAHPNQPQH
TRBD2	-	TRBV7-2	TRBJ2-7	ASSLGLSGSSYEQY
-	-	TRBV18	TRBJ2-6	ASSAITDLQSRANVLT
-	-	TRBV5-8	TRBJ2-5	ASSFRDPQATQY
TRBD2	-	TRBV6-1	TRBJ2-1	ASSEGGGAGDNEQF
-	-	TRBV25-1	TRBJ2-3	ASSVLVRADTQY
TRBD2	-	TRBV7-9	TRBJ2-2	ARGPGLANTGELF
TRBD2	-	TRBV7-2	TRBJ2-3	ASSLGPLAGELDTQY
-	-	TRBV7-3	TRBJ2-3	ASSFLTATDTQY
-	few	TRBV6-8	TRBJ2-4	ASSRTAQY
-	-	TRBV7-2	TRBJ2-1	ASSPNTPNDEQF
-	-	TRBV6-6	TRBJ1-2	ASSYDGDYGYT
-	-	TRBV4-1	TRBJ1-1	ASSQAKNTEAF
TRBD1	-	TRBV6-1	TRBJ2-2	ASSRQGNTGELF
-	-	TRBV9	TRBJ1-1	ASGANTEAF
-	once	TRBV9	TRBJ1-6	ASSGESPSSSYNSPLH
-	once	TRBV10-3	TRBJ1-1	AISDGGRGNTEAF